Listed below are T cell receptor beta chains from one sample, sequenced in a study of T cell changes during pregnancy in multiple sclerosis. The protocol was immunoSEQ multiplex PCR, while the TCRdb copy is restricted to in-frame clones and leaves out a portion. The sample holds 34,000 or so clones, about nine tenths seen once. This material consisted of CD8+ T cells from peripheral blood mononuclear cells, taken in the first trimester of pregnancy. These receptors were obtained from a female donor with multiple sclerosis, enrolled in a pregnancy study. Each CDR3 is given with its conserved first and last residue. The D gene is left open where the match is weak. Size is omitted from some rows. Given values are once, few, many or a class for expanded clones.

abundance,j_gene,v_gene,d_gene,CDR3aa,CDR3nt
NA,TRBJ2-7,TRBV6-1,NA,CASRYAQGFYEQYF,TGTGCCAGCAGATATGCTCAGGGCTTCTACGAGCAGTACTTC
NA,TRBJ1-2,TRBV14,NA,CASSQVHMINYGYTF,TGTGCCAGCAGCCAAGTACACATGATAAACTATGGCTACACCTTC
NA,TRBJ2-7,TRBV4-1,TRBD1,CASSQGVGTGAFSYEQYF,TGCGCCAGCAGCCAAGGAGTGGGGACAGGGGCCTTCTCCTACGAGCAGTACTTC
NA,TRBJ2-7,TRBV28,NA,CASSPAIGGSYEQYF,TGTGCCAGCAGCCCGGCGATCGGGGGTTCTTACGAGCAGTACTTC
NA,TRBJ2-7,TRBV5-4,TRBD2,CASSGLGLGATDEYF,TGTGCCAGCAGCGGTTTGGGACTAGGCGCGACCGATGAGTACTTC
once,TRBJ1-1,TRBV7-3,NA,CASSPFMGEEAFF,TGTGCCAGCAGCCCCTTTATGGGAGAGGAAGCTTTCTTT
NA,TRBJ2-3,TRBV7-9,NA,CASSPGVDTQYF,TGTGCCAGCAGCCCAGGGGTGGATACGCAGTATTTT
NA,TRBJ2-2,TRBV15,TRBD1,CATSRDPTRTGFNTGELFF,TGTGCCACCAGCAGAGACCCCACTCGGACAGGGTTTAACACCGGGGAGCTGTTTTTT
once,TRBJ1-1,TRBV19,NA,CASRRGMGAFF,TGTGCCAGTAGAAGAGGGATGGGAGCTTTCTTT
NA,TRBJ2-5,TRBV6-6,NA,CASSYAEGTREETQYF,TGTGCCAGCAGTTACGCGGAAGGGACACGCGAAGAGACCCAGTACTTC
NA,TRBJ2-7,TRBV28,NA,CASSLSRGKPAYEQYF,TGTGCCAGCAGCCTTTCTCGGGGTAAGCCAGCCTACGAGCAGTACTTC
NA,TRBJ1-4,TRBV18,NA,CASSPRGEKLFF,TGTGCCAGCTCACCCCGCGGTGAAAAACTGTTTTTT
NA,TRBJ1-1,TRBV7-6,TRBD1,CASSPLTGMIPEAFF,TGTGCCAGCAGTCCCCTGACAGGGATGATCCCTGAAGCTTTCTTT
NA,TRBJ2-3,TRBV9,NA,CASSVEGGGAQDTQYF,TGTGCCAGCAGCGTAGAGGGGGGAGGGGCTCAAGATACGCAGTATTTT
NA,TRBJ1-1,TRBV7-8,TRBD1,CASSLGAGGIGTEAFF,TGTGCCAGCAGCTTAGGGGCAGGGGGGATTGGCACTGAAGCTTTCTTT
NA,TRBJ1-2,TRBV19,TRBD1,CASSPGQAGYGYTF,TGTGCCAGTAGTCCGGGACAGGCAGGCTATGGCTACACCTTC
NA,TRBJ2-7,TRBV14,NA,CASSQGFGSFYEQYF,TGTGCCAGCAGCCAAGGGTTCGGTAGTTTCTACGAGCAGTACTTC
NA,TRBJ2-1,TRBV27,NA,CASSQYNEQFF,TGTGCCAGCAGCCAGTACAATGAGCAGTTCTTC
few,TRBJ1-3,TRBV2,TRBD1,CASSETGAGNTIYF,TGTGCCAGCAGTGAAACAGGGGCTGGAAACACCATATATTTT
NA,TRBJ2-7,TRBV6-5,NA,CASSYSSATLGEQYF,TGTGCCAGCAGTTACTCTTCCGCGACACTTGGCGAGCAGTACTTC
NA,TRBJ2-1,TRBV2,NA,CASSQGSAYNEQFF,TGTGCCAGCAGTCAGGGGTCCGCCTACAATGAGCAGTTCTTC
NA,TRBJ1-1,TRBV18,TRBD1,CASSRVRDRDTEAFF,TGTGCCAGCTCACGTGTCCGGGACAGAGACACTGAAGCTTTCTTT
few,TRBJ1-1,TRBV7-9,TRBD1,CASSRTGGRAFF,TGTGCCAGCAGCAGGACAGGTGGCCGAGCTTTCTTT
once,TRBJ2-1,TRBV11-2,NA,CASSSLNEQFF,TGTGCCAGCAGCTCCCTTAATGAGCAGTTCTTC
NA,TRBJ2-7,TRBV7-2,NA,CASSYAFSSYEQYF,TGTGCCAGCAGCTACGCGTTTTCCTCCTACGAGCAGTACTTC
NA,TRBJ1-4,TRBV7-2,NA,CASSIQGQATNEKLFF,TGTGCCAGCAGCATACAGGGTCAGGCAACTAATGAAAAACTGTTTTTT
NA,TRBJ2-7,TRBV27,NA,CASSLTGMKVEQYF,TGTGCCAGCAGTTTGACAGGAATGAAGGTCGAGCAGTACTTC
few,TRBJ2-7,TRBV23-1,NA,CASSQGRGHAYEQYF,TGCGCCAGCAGTCAAGGGCGGGGGCACGCCTACGAGCAGTACTTC
NA,TRBJ2-7,TRBV6-1,TRBD1,CASSEVAGGDYEQYF,TGTGCCAGCAGTGAAGTGGCAGGGGGAGACTACGAGCAGTACTTC
NA,TRBJ2-5,TRBV7-6,NA,CASSLLETQYF,TGTGCCAGCAGCTTACTTGAGACCCAGTACTTC
NA,TRBJ2-7,TRBV7-9,TRBD1,CASSLTGGRYEQYF,TGTGCCAGCAGCCTGACAGGGGGCAGGTACGAGCAGTACTTC
NA,TRBJ2-1,TRBV7-3,TRBD1,CASSLYGTGVSSYNEQFF,TGTGCCAGCAGCTTATACGGGACAGGGGTTAGCTCCTACAATGAGCAGTTCTTC
once,TRBJ2-7,TRBV7-2,TRBD2,CASSRSGGSYEQYF,TGTGCCAGCAGCCGGAGCGGCGGGAGCTACGAGCAGTACTTC
NA,TRBJ2-1,TRBV7-3,NA,CASSSPGREGNEQFF,TGTGCCAGCAGCTCCCCGGGCAGGGAAGGCAATGAGCAGTTCTTC
NA,TRBJ1-1,TRBV28,TRBD1,CASSHQGAVTEAFF,TGTGCCAGCAGCCACCAGGGGGCGGTGACTGAAGCTTTCTTT
NA,TRBJ2-7,TRBV27,TRBD1,CASSWGQGAGEQYF,TGTGCCAGCAGTTGGGGACAGGGGGCGGGTGAGCAGTACTTC
NA,TRBJ1-2,TRBV2,TRBD1,CASSEAWTGKNYGYTF,TGTGCCAGCAGTGAAGCCTGGACAGGGAAAAACTATGGCTACACCTTC
NA,TRBJ2-7,TRBV5-4,TRBD1,CAGEIRGRGYEQYF,TGTGCAGGTGAGATCAGGGGGCGCGGTTACGAGCAGTACTTC
NA,TRBJ2-1,TRBV6-4,NA,CASSGRANSYNEQFF,TGTGCCAGCAGTGGAAGAGCGAACTCCTACAATGAGCAGTTCTTC
NA,TRBJ1-1,TRBV4-1,NA,CASSPEEGGFTEAFF,TGCGCCAGCAGCCCCGAGGAGGGGGGGTTCACTGAAGCTTTCTTT
NA,TRBJ1-5,TRBV27,NA,CASSSGVVQPQHF,TGTGCCAGCAGTTCAGGGGTTGTTCAGCCCCAGCATTTT
NA,TRBJ2-3,TRBV6-4,NA,CASSDGPGASDGTQYF,TGTGCCAGCAGTGACGGGCCGGGAGCATCGGATGGTACGCAGTATTTT
NA,TRBJ1-2,TRBV28,NA,CASSFVAGTNYGYTF,TGTGCCAGCAGTTTCGTAGCTGGAACTAACTATGGCTACACCTTC
NA,TRBJ2-3,TRBV5-1,TRBD1,CASSLEPGQGLDTQYF,TGCGCCAGCAGCTTAGAACCGGGACAGGGATTAGATACGCAGTATTTT
NA,TRBJ1-5,TRBV6-1,NA,CASSEVQFYDQPQHF,TGTGCCAGCAGTGAAGTACAGTTTTATGATCAGCCCCAGCATTTT
once,TRBJ1-5,TRBV4-1,NA,CASSQERDQPQHF,TGCGCCAGCAGCCAAGAGAGGGATCAGCCCCAGCATTTT
NA,TRBJ2-1,TRBV4-1,TRBD2,CASSPWTSSLNEQFF,TGCGCCAGCAGCCCGTGGACTAGCAGCCTCAATGAGCAGTTCTTC
once,TRBJ2-2,TRBV7-6,NA,CASSRPEAGELFF,TGTGCCAGCAGTCGCCCCGAGGCCGGGGAGCTGTTTTTT
NA,TRBJ2-2,TRBV14,TRBD2,CASSQVPLSGRQTGELFF,TGTGCCAGCAGCCAAGTTCCTTTGAGCGGGAGGCAAACCGGGGAGCTGTTTTTT
NA,TRBJ2-7,TRBV13,TRBD2,CASSFAGTSGSYEQYF,TGTGCCAGCAGCTTTGCCGGGACTAGCGGGAGTTACGAGCAGTACTTC
NA,TRBJ2-5,TRBV28,NA,CASSLSPGVSRETQYF,TGTGCCAGCAGTTTATCCCCAGGGGTGTCTCGGGAGACCCAGTACTTC
NA,TRBJ1-1,TRBV7-2,NA,CASSFSQENTEAFF,TGTGCCAGCAGCTTTAGTCAGGAAAACACTGAAGCTTTCTTT
NA,TRBJ2-1,TRBV15,NA,CATSRVFGTHNEQFF,TGTGCCACCAGCAGGGTCTTCGGGACTCACAATGAGCAGTTCTTC
NA,TRBJ2-1,TRBV2,TRBD1,CATYRGILGQVNEQFF,TGTGCCACCTACCGAGGGATCTTAGGACAGGTCAATGAGCAGTTCTTC
once,TRBJ2-3,TRBV11-2,TRBD2,CASSQETSGYTDTQYF,TGTGCCAGCAGCCAAGAAACTAGCGGGTACACAGATACGCAGTATTTT
NA,TRBJ2-7,TRBV5-6,NA,CASSLTAYEQYF,TGTGCCAGCAGCTTAACAGCCTACGAGCAGTACTTC
NA,TRBJ2-1,TRBV6-1,NA,CASSEGNSNEQFF,TGTGCCAGCAGTGAGGGCAACAGCAATGAGCAGTTCTTC
NA,TRBJ2-7,TRBV28,TRBD2,CASRPWDYPYEQYF,TGTGCCAGCAGACCTTGGGACTACCCCTACGAGCAGTACTTC